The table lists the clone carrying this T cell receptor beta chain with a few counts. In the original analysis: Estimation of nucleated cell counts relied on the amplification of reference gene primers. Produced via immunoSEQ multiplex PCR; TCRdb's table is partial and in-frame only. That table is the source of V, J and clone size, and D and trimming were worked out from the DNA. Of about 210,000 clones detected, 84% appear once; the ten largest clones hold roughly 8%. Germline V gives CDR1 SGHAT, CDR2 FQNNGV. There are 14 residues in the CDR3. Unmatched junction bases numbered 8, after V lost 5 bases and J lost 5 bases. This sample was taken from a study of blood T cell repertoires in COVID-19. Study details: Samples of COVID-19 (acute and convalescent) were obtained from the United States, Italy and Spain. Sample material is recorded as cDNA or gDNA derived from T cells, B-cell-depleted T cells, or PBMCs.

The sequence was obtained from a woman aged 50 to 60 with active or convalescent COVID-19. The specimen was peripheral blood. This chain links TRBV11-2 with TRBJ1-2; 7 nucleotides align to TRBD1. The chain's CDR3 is CASSVGTDAYGYTF. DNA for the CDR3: TGTGCCAGCAGCGTCGGGACAGACGCGTATGGCTACACCTTC.